The 14 T cell receptor beta chains below all came from one sample that was sequenced in a study of T cells in Graves' hyperthyroidism and ophthalmopathy. TCR beta CDR3 regions were amplified from RNA transcripts. First-round RT-PCR with HTBI primers amplified the TCR CDR3 region. From the multiplex PCR reads, TCRdb called clonotypes with MiXCR, one entry per CDR3 protein. The data show hundreds of thousands of distinct CDR3 sequences, with 45% seen just once and under 8% held by the top ten. Sequenced input: peripheral blood or thyroid tissue (not recorded which). Every receptor here comes from an adult man with Graves' disease, either hyperthyroidism or ophthalmopathy (not recorded which).

This chain links TRBV6-5 with TRBJ1-3, with TRBD1 identical over 11 bases. Trimming cost V 7 bases and J 4 bases; bases outside gene matches: 6. Germline CDR1 is MNHEY and CDR2 is SVGAGI. The CDR3 runs 15 residues. The CDR3 DNA reads TGTGCCAGCACTATGGACAGGGGGCGAGGAAACACCATATATTTT. It encodes CASTMDRGRGNTIYF.

Turning to this clonotype: This may be a read error: a much more frequent sequence differs by one nucleotide. The gene calls are TRBV2 and TRBJ1-5; D is perhaps TRBD1 (5 bases). Germline loops: CDR1 SNHLY, CDR2 FYNNEI. The V end was cut by 11 bases, the J end by 5 bases, with 19 bases between. The CDR3 is 14 residues long. The CDR3 DNA reads as TGTGCCGGCATTGATTCTTTGGGGGATCAGCCCCAGCATTTT. Amino acid sequence: CAGIDSLGDQPQHF.

In regard to this clonotype: A much larger clone lies a single base off, so this may be a read error. The V call is TRBV20-1, the J call TRBJ2-5; tentatively, D is TRBD1 or TRBD2 (5 bases each). Germline CDR1 DFQATT, CDR2 SNEGSKA (reference sequence). The CDR3 is 13 amino acids. Trimming cost V 6 bases and J 6 bases, with 17 bases left between them. The CDR3 protein is CSAPGTDRKTQYF. The CDR3, as DNA: TGCAGTGCCCCGGGGACGGACCGAAAGACCCAGTACTTC.

At least ten counts were recorded for this clonotype. The chain has TRBV9 and TRBJ1-5, with 7 bases lining up with TRBD1. CDR3 size: 14 residues. The V and J ends lost 3 bases and 3 bases, in that order; junction bases with no gene match: 3. CDR1 is SGDLS and CDR2 is YYNGEE in the germline V gene. The chain's CDR3 is CASSAGGLNQPQHF. The CDR3 DNA sequence: TGTGCCAGCAGCGCAGGGGGGCTCAATCAGCCCCAGCATTTT.

This clonotype has more than one count but fewer than ten. The J gene is TRBJ2-2, the V gene TRBV7-8; no reliable D call. V was trimmed by 1 base and J by 5 bases, leaving 11 bases between them. Per the germline V gene, CDR1 is SGHVS and CDR2 is FQNEAQ. The CDR3 totals 15 residues. CDR3 protein: CASSLGAARTGELFF. Here the CDR3 DNA reads TGTGCCAGCAGCTTAGGGGCAGCGAGAACCGGGGAGCTGTTTTTT.

The chain recombines TRBV5-6 with TRBJ1-1; D call uncertain. Per germline, CDR1 SGHDT and CDR2 YYEEEE. The CDR3 runs 13 residues. V lost 0 bases, J lost 11 bases, and 14 bases lay in between. CDR3 sequence reads: CASSLAEGPDAFF. CDR3 sequence (DNA): TGTGCCAGCAGCTTGGCTGAAGGTCCGGACGCTTTCTTT.

This clonotype was counted many times. The chain is built from TRBV9 and TRBJ1-2; 7 bases map to TRBD1. The CDR3 spans 14 residues. CDR1 and CDR2 (germline): SGDLS, YYNGEE. Unmatched junction bases numbered 10, after V lost 3 bases and J lost 8 bases. The CDR3 DNA follows: TGTGCCAGCAGCGGGGGGACAGATCCACCCGGCTACACCTTC. It yields the protein CASSGGTDPPGYTF.

The chain carries TRBV29-1 and TRBJ1-2, with D tentatively TRBD1 (6 bases). Germline CDR1 reads SQVTM; CDR2 reads ANQGSEA. The V end lost 3 bases, the J end lost 1 base, and 12 bases lay between the germline ends. CDR3 length equals 14 residues. The CDR3 DNA reads as TGCAGCGTTGAGAGCGGGACAAGTAACTATGGCTACACCTTC. This sequence encodes CSVESGTSNYGYTF.

This clonotype was seen a handful of times. V and J are TRBV12-3 or TRBV12-4 and TRBJ1-2; a weak D match, TRBD1 (6 bases). Trimming removed 5 bases at V and 4 bases at J, with 11 bases between. This CDR3 has 13 amino acids. The CDR3 sequence: CASSKQGIYGYTF. The CDR3 nucleotides are TGTGCCAGCAGTAAACAGGGTATCTATGGCTACACCTTC.

The rearrangement joins TRBV9 to TRBJ1-1, with 8 bases aligning to TRBD1. Germline V gene lookup returns CDR1 SGDLS and CDR2 YYNGEE. The ends lost 0 bases at V and 4 bases at J; junction bases unmatched: 8. This CDR3 is built from 16 residues. CDR3 DNA sequence: TGTGCCAGCAGCGTAGCCGGATCAGGGGGCCGCACTGAAGCTTTCTTT. It codes for CASSVAGSGGRTEAFF.

This clonotype was seen repeatedly, ten times or more. This chain connects TRBV10-1 to TRBJ1-1; maybe TRBD1 (6 bases). The CDR3 has 13 amino acids. Trimming took 6 bases from V and 4 from J, leaving 12 bases between them. CDR1 is WNHNN and CDR2 is SYGVQD in the germline V gene (reference sequence). The DNA for the CDR3 is TGCGCCAGCAGCCGGGACATGAGCACTGAAGCTTTCTTT. Its protein product is CASSRDMSTEAFF.

In this sample, this clonotype turned up a few times. The genes are TRBV10-3 and TRBJ1-4; no definite D call. CDR1 and CDR2 (germline): ENHRY, SYGVKD. The CDR3 length is 13 residues. Between the trimmed V and J ends, which lost 3 bases and 0 bases, there was a span of 2 bases. This chain's CDR3 is CAISEATNEKLFF. The DNA of the CDR3 is TGTGCCATCAGTGAAGCAACTAATGAAAAACTGTTTTTT.

The chain uses TRBV29-1 and TRBJ1-3; D is perhaps TRBD1 (6 bases). The germline V gene has CDR1 SQVTM and CDR2 ANQGSEA. Between the trimmed V and J ends, which lost 5 bases and 8 bases, there was a span of 19 bases. The CDR3 has 14 residues. This CDR3 reads CSVRRGAYGYTIYF. The CDR3 bases are TGCAGCGTTAGGAGGGGGGCCTATGGCTACACCATATATTTT.

V usage is TRBV7-9 and J usage is TRBJ2-5; 16 bases align to TRBD2. CDR1 and CDR2 (germline): SEHNR, FQNEAQ (reference sequence). J lost 2 bases, V lost 5 bases, and 11 bases had no gene match. The CDR3 extends over 19 amino acids. The CDR3: CASSQEIPGLAGGQETQYF. Written as DNA, the CDR3 is TGTGCCAGCAGCCAAGAAATCCCGGGACTAGCGGGAGGGCAAGAGACCCAGTACTTC.